This is a list of T cell receptor beta chains from one sample in a study of OX40 agonist ivuxolimab in advanced cancers. Method: immunoSEQ multiplex PCR; TCRdb's copy keeps in-frame clones and lacks some. Of roughly 70,000 clones in the sample, just over 85% were seen once. The source material was CD4+ or CD8+ T cells sorted from blood, sampled in a trial of the OX40 agonist ivuxolimab. The receptor set was obtained from an adult with an advanced solid tumor such as melanoma, head and neck, liver or kidney cancer. The conserved cysteine and the conserved F or W are not part of the CDR3 here. For some rows the clone size is stated as once, few or many, or as a class when expanded; others skip it.

clone_size: .
v_call: TRBV19
cdr3_aa: ASSPSNSNQPQH

clone_size: .
v_call: TRBV19
cdr3_aa: ASSPRFGLSSEAF

clone_size: .
v_call: TRBV11-2
cdr3_aa: ASSRIGTYGYT

clone_size: once
v_call: TRBV19
cdr3_aa: ASSVTGTDTQY

clone_size: .
v_call: TRBV5-1
cdr3_aa: ASSLVYLGDTEAF

clone_size: .
v_call: TRBV5-1
cdr3_aa: ASRSGSSYWETQY

clone_size: .
v_call: TRBV19
cdr3_aa: ASQGWGANVLT

clone_size: .
v_call: TRBV25-1
cdr3_aa: ASSDSAQGSFEQY

clone_size: .
v_call: TRBV15
cdr3_aa: ATSRGGGLQETQY

clone_size: .
v_call: TRBV6-5
cdr3_aa: ASSYLGQAAF

clone_size: .
v_call: TRBV9
cdr3_aa: ASSVGLRGGGYNEQF